The 31 T cell receptor beta chains reported below all come from one sample, sequenced in a study of monozygotic twins with inflammatory bowel disease. TCRdb reprocessed the 5' RACE reads and keeps a single row for each CDR3 protein, giving no DNA. The sample has some 400,000 distinct CDR3 sequences. Specimen: blood. All receptors derive from a human donor with ulcerative colitis or Crohn's disease, or a healthy co-twin of an affected twin (not recorded which).

The rearrangement links TRBV2 to TRBJ2-3; the D gene TCRdb calls, TRBD2, cannot be checked with no DNA. CDR3 length: 15 amino acids. Germline CDR1 and CDR2: SNHLY and FYNNEI. The CDR3 spells CASSEEAGPFYTQYF. The full variable domain, with the rest looked up from reference TRBV2 and TRBJ2-3, is EPEVTQTPSHQVTQMGQEVILRCVPISNHLYFYWYRQILGQKVEFLVSFYNNEISEKSEIFDDQFSVERPDGSNFTLKIRSTKLEDSAMYFCASSEEAGPFYTQYFGPGTRLTVL.

This chain links TRBV18 with TRBJ1-4; the D gene TCRdb calls, TRBD1, cannot be checked with no DNA. The germline gives CDR1 KGHSH, CDR2 LQKENI. This CDR3 has 15 residues. The chain's CDR3 is CASSSNRATNEKLFF.

The J gene is TRBJ2-5, the V gene TRBV12-3 or TRBV12-4; the D gene TCRdb calls, TRBD1, cannot be checked with no DNA. The CDR3 is 15 amino acids. The CDR3 sequence: CASSFGQGRGETQYF.

V usage is TRBV11-1 and J usage is TRBJ2-6; absent DNA, TCRdb's TRBD2 call cannot be checked. CDR1 and CDR2 (germline): SGHAT, FQDESV (reference sequence). This CDR3 is 18 amino acids long. The CDR3 reads CASSPTSGAVSGANVLTF.

This chain joins TRBV5-1 and TRBJ2-7; TCRdb names TRBD1, which stays unverified in the absence of DNA. CDR3 length: 16 amino acids. CDR1 and CDR2 from the germline V gene are SGHRS and YFSETQ. CDR3 amino acids: CASSLARTGPSYEQYF.

The chain employs TRBV28 and TRBJ2-3. CDR1 MDHEN and CDR2 SYDVKM come from the germline V gene. This CDR3 is 13 amino acids long. This CDR3 is CASTDPSTDTQYF. Together with reference TRBV28 and TRBJ2-3, the CDR3 gives the full variable domain: DVKVTQSSRYLVKRTGEKVFLECVQDMDHENMFWYRQDPGLGLRLIYFSYDVKMKEKGDIPEGYSVSREKKERFSLILESASTNQTSMYLCASTDPSTDTQYFGPGTRLTVL.

This chain links TRBV20-1 with TRBJ2-7; without DNA, the TCRdb call of TRBD2 cannot be checked. CDR3 length equals 14 residues. The germline V gene encodes CDR1 DFQATT and CDR2 SNEGSKA (reference sequence). The chain's CDR3 is CSAPRQAGSYEQYF.

The V gene is TRBV12-3 or TRBV12-4, the J gene TRBJ2-1; TCRdb names TRBD1, which stays unverified in the absence of DNA. The CDR3 consists of 14 residues. Here the CDR3 reads CASSRPGTYNEQFF.

This chain connects TRBV5-1 to TRBJ1-2; the D call from TCRdb, TRBD1, cannot be confirmed without DNA. The CDR3 loop spans 14 amino acids. Germline CDR1 and CDR2: SGHRS and YFSETQ. The CDR3: CASSPGHSNYGYTF.

V is TRBV6-6 and J is TRBJ1-2. Per germline, CDR1 MNHNY and CDR2 SVGAGI (reference sequence). The CDR3 length is 14 residues. Here the CDR3 reads CASSSPGLNYGYTF.

J is TRBJ1-3 and V is TRBV29-1; TCRdb's D gene call, TRBD1, goes unchecked for lack of DNA. The CDR3 has 13 amino acids. CDR1 and CDR2 (germline): SQVTM, ANQGSEA. The CDR3 sequence: CSVEGPLGNTIYF.

The V and J genes are TRBV20-1 and TRBJ1-5. The CDR3 loop spans 16 amino acids. The germline V gene has CDR1 DFQATT and CDR2 SNEGSKA (reference sequence). CDR3 region: CSASPPPGRSNQPQHF.

The V call is TRBV19, the J call TRBJ2-1. In germline, CDR1 is LNHDA, CDR2 SQIVND (reference sequence). The length of the CDR3 is 11 residues. CDR3 in amino acids: CASSISDSKFF.

The chain couples TRBV5-4 to TRBJ1-2; TCRdb picks TRBD1, but there is no DNA to check that call. Germline V CDR1 and CDR2: SGHNT, YYREEE (reference sequence). The CDR3 loop spans 15 amino acids. CDR3 amino acids: CASSFVGRENYGYTF.

The V and J genes are TRBV6-2 or TRBV6-3 and TRBJ2-6. Germline values: CDR1 MNHEY, CDR2 SVGEGT. CDR3 length: 13 amino acids. The CDR3 sequence: CASSYGGANVLTF.

This chain connects TRBV20-1 to TRBJ1-2; TCRdb selects TRBD1, and the lack of DNA leaves this call unchecked. Germline V gene data show CDR1 as DFQATT and CDR2 as SNEGSKA (reference sequence). The CDR3 runs 11 residues. CDR3 sequence: CSSSTGYGYTF.

This chain links TRBV19 with TRBJ1-4; TCRdb proposes TRBD1, but this gene call is untestable without DNA. Germline values: CDR1 LNHDA, CDR2 SQIVND (reference sequence). The CDR3 extends over 15 amino acids. The CDR3 loop reads CASSIRAGPNEKLFF.

This chain connects TRBV11-2 to TRBJ2-6; the TRBD1 assignment by TCRdb is unverifiable without DNA. Germline V gives CDR1 SGHAT, CDR2 FQNNGV. The CDR3 runs 15 residues. The CDR3 spells CASSPPMAGANVLTF.

The chain is built from TRBV29-1 and TRBJ1-5; as DNA is missing, the TRBD1 call by TCRdb cannot be tested. The CDR3 is 12 residues long. The germline gives CDR1 SQVTM, CDR2 ANQGSEA. CDR3 amino acids: CSVGQGGQPQHF.

The chain uses TRBV12-3 or TRBV12-4 and TRBJ1-1. This CDR3 comprises 13 residues. The CDR3 spells CASLGGVNTEAFF.

The rearrangement uses TRBV5-6 and TRBJ2-3; TCRdb's assignment of TRBD2 cannot be checked, as there is no DNA. Germline V CDR1 and CDR2: SGHDT, YYEEEE. The CDR3 runs 17 residues. The CDR3 spells CASSLRLAGPSTDTQYF.

V is TRBV3-1 and J is TRBJ1-1; the D call from TCRdb, TRBD1, cannot be confirmed without DNA. The V gene's germline CDR1 is LGHDT and CDR2 YNNKEL (reference sequence). CDR3 length equals 13 residues. The chain's CDR3 is CASSQVGQHEAFF.

This chain links TRBV20-1 with TRBJ2-6. Germline-derived CDR1 and CDR2 are DFQATT and SNEGSKA (reference sequence). This CDR3 has 14 amino acids. The CDR3 here is CSASRSSGANVLTF.

The gene calls are TRBV4-1 and TRBJ1-2; no DNA is available, so the TRBD1 call from TCRdb remains unchecked. This CDR3 spans 16 amino acids. CDR1 is MGHRA, CDR2 YSYEKL, per germline. The CDR3 sequence is CASSQDGQLTNYGYTF.

V is TRBV29-1 and J is TRBJ2-7; TCRdb indicates TRBD1, and absent DNA this call remains unverified. The CDR3 loop spans 12 amino acids. The germline CDR1 and CDR2 sequences are SQVTM and ANQGSEA. CDR3: CSVATGSYEQYF.

The chain carries TRBV11-2 and TRBJ1-1; TCRdb lists TRBD1, though no DNA is available to test this call. CDR1 and CDR2 from the germline V gene are SGHAT and FQNNGV. The CDR3 extends over 16 amino acids. CDR3 in amino acids: CASSLVQGSPYTEAFF.

The J gene is TRBJ2-3, the V gene TRBV6-2 or TRBV6-3; TCRdb's assignment of TRBD1 cannot be checked, as there is no DNA. Looked up from germline, CDR1 is MNHEY and CDR2 is SVGEGT. The CDR3 length is 17 residues. The CDR3 reads CASSPRLRRGGTDTQYF.

The gene calls are TRBV4-3 and TRBJ2-5; the D call from TCRdb, TRBD1, cannot be confirmed without DNA. This CDR3 contains 16 residues. The germline V gene encodes CDR1 LGHNA and CDR2 YSLEER. The CDR3 reads CASSQDFRSAGETQYF.

The J gene is TRBJ2-5, the V gene TRBV29-1; TCRdb's assignment of TRBD2 cannot be checked, as there is no DNA. Germline CDR1 SQVTM, CDR2 ANQGSEA. The CDR3 is made up of 17 amino acids. The CDR3 region is CSVALFLSGGREETQYF.

V gene TRBV12-3 or TRBV12-4 combines with J gene TRBJ1-5; as DNA is missing, the TRBD1 call by TCRdb cannot be tested. The CDR3 length is 15 residues. The CDR3 sequence: CASSPQVGANQPQHF.

This chain connects TRBV5-1 to TRBJ2-7. Germline V CDR1 and CDR2: SGHRS, YFSETQ. The CDR3 is 13 residues long. The CDR3 protein is CASSLGVNYEQYF.